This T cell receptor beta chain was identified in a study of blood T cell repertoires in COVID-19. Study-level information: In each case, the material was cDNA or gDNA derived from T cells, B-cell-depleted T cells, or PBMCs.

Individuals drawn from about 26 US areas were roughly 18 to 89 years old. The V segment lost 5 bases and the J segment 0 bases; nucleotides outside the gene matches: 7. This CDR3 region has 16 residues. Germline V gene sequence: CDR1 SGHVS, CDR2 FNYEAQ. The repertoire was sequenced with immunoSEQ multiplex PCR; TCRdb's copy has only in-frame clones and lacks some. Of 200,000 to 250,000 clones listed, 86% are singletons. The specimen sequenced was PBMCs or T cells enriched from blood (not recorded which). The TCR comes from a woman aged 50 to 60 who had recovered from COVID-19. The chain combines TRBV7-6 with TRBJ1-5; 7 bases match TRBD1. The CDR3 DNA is TGTGCCAGCAGCCCTGGGACAGTTTATAGCAATCAGCCCCAGCATTTT. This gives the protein CASSPGTVYSNQPQHF.